The sequence of this T cell receptor (beta chain) was determined in a study of blood T cell repertoires in COVID-19. Between the trimmed V and J ends, which lost 5 bases and 3 bases, there was a span of 10 bases. The CDR3 is 13 amino acids. CDR1 and CDR2 (germline): SGHTA, FQGNSA. Cohort assignment relied on participant-reported clinical history. Up to 2 weeks before entering the study, exposed participants had met a COVID-19 case. The assay was immunoSEQ multiplex PCR, and TCRdb's table has in-frame clones only and misses some. Among 300,000 to 400,000 clones, 85% to 95% were seen once, and the ten largest hold approximately 4.1%.

The TCR was taken from a woman under 40 who had been exposed to COVID-19. Sequencing was performed on PBMCs or T cells enriched from blood (not recorded which). The gene calls are TRBV7-2 and TRBJ1-1; D not resolved. CDR3 loop: CASSRMRDTEAFF. The CDR3 region has the DNA TGTGCCAGCAGCCGTATGAGGGACACTGAAGCTTTCTTT.